This entry lists 5 T cell receptor beta chains sequenced from one sample in a study of blood T cell repertoires in COVID-19. Assay: immunoSEQ multiplex PCR; the TCRdb copy retains only in-frame clones and omits some. Here the sample spans 130,000 or so clones, roughly 83% being singletons. The material sequenced was peripheral blood. These receptors were obtained from a woman of 80 years or more with acute or convalescent COVID-19.

This clone was recorded only once. The chain recombines TRBV5-8 with TRBJ2-1; TRBD1 matches 7 bases. Germline V CDR1 and CDR2: SGHTS, YDEGEE. CDR3 length equals 13 residues. Germline trimming cut 4 bases from V and 4 bases from J; bases unmatched to any gene: 2. The CDR3 coding sequence is TGTGCCAGCAGCCGGGACAGTTACAATGAGCAGTTCTTC. Translation: CASSRDSYNEQFF.

The chain couples TRBV6-1 to TRBJ1-4; TRBD1 matches at 8 bases. J lost 7 bases, V lost 1 base, and 11 bases had no gene match. The CDR3 runs to 17 residues. Per germline, CDR1 MNHNS and CDR2 SASEGT. The DNA of the CDR3 is TGTGCCAGCAGTGAAGGTAGTCAGGGGGCGGTCGGTGAAAAACTGTTTTTT. It encodes CASSEGSQGAVGEKLFF.

The CDR3 coding sequence is TGCAGTGCTAGTGGAAGCAGGGGGCTCGGGGTTGAGGAGCAGTACTTC. This translates into CSASGSRGLGVEEQYF. V and J are TRBV20-1 and TRBJ2-7; 8 bases match TRBD1. V gave up 3 bases and J gave up 7 bases; unmatched junction bases: 17. The CDR3 totals 16 residues. Germline CDR1 DFQATT, CDR2 SNEGSKA (reference sequence).

This chain uses TRBV10-3 with TRBJ1-2, with TRBD1 matching 7 bases. The J segment lost 3 bases and the V segment lost 10 bases, leaving 2 bases of the junction unmatched. Germline loops: CDR1 ENHRY, CDR2 SYGVKD. CDR3 size: 11 residues. The CDR3, as DNA: TGTGCCACTGGGACAGACTATGGCTACACCTTC. This sequence encodes CATGTDYGYTF.

The chain employs TRBV2 and TRBJ1-1, with 9 bases identical to TRBD1. This CDR3 comprises 13 residues. V lost 8 bases to trimming and J lost 6 bases; unmatched junction nucleotides: 7. In germline, CDR1 is SNHLY, CDR2 FYNNEI. CDR3 protein: CASRDRARPEAFF. In DNA form, the CDR3 reads TGTGCCAGCCGGGACAGGGCTCGTCCTGAAGCTTTCTTT. Using reference TRBV2 and TRBJ1-1 for the parts outside the CDR3, the full variable domain is EPEVTQTPSHQVTQMGQEVILRCVPISNHLYFYWYRQILGQKVEFLVSFYNNEISEKSEIFDDQFSVERPDGSNFTLKIRSTKLEDSAMYFCASRDRARPEAFFGQGTRLTVV.